The TCR beta chain described here comes from a study of PD-1 blockade in classical Hodgkin lymphoma (dated by TCRdb to the early 2020s). For the study in its entirety: Nivolumab dosing was 3 mg/kg intravenously every 2 weeks, continuing until either disease progression or unacceptable toxicity. The study used TCR beta sequencing and CyTOF to define a peripheral blood immune signature of response to PD-1 blockade in classical Hodgkin lymphoma.

Study-wide conclusions, independent of this receptor: Lower diversity was observed in patients in whom nivolumab was started less than 1 year after ASCT, and these patients were excluded from later analyses so that confounding by immune reconstitution would be avoided. Newly diagnosed patients were reported to have lower baseline TCR diversity than healthy donors, and relapsed/refractory patients were reported to have lower baseline TCR diversity still. The study was limited to a single clinical trial cohort, and causes of repertoire differences, possibly disease activity or prior therapy, remained undefined. Baseline diversity similar to that of newly diagnosed patients was observed in trial patients achieving complete response, whereas significantly lower diversity was observed in partial responders and progressors. A significant rise by C4D1 was seen in CD4+ but not CD8+ TCR diversity (p=0.0027 vs p=0.16), with the rise being most apparent in complete responders (p=0.02).

The Qiagen DNeasy kit was used to extract genomic DNA both from unsorted PBMCs and from the negatively selected CD4+ and CD8+ fractions. Using primers that anneal to V and J segments, immunoSEQ multiplex PCR amplified the TCR beta CDR3 regions. A synthetic immune receptor repertoire was used to minimize amplification bias, and remaining bias was computationally removed after sequencing. Under the source paper's analysis protocol: Repertoire diversity was quantified as the Shannon entropy index using custom Python scripts. The unsorted, CD4+ and CD8+ repertoires were each analyzed separately, with the exception of combined analyses, where CD4+ and CD8+ sequences were merged in silico. Clonal expansion was defined as at least a 2-fold frequency increase after treatment relative to C1D1, with a pseudocount of 0.5 for undetected baseline clones. Singleton clones were defined as clones with 0 or 1 copy at C1D1, and non-singleton clones were defined as clones with 2 or more copies. Clones expanded in unsorted samples were assigned a CD4+, CD8+ or unknown annotation through matching of protein sequences in sorted samples from the same patient. Wilcoxon tests on paired samples were used to test diversity changes from C1D1 to C4D1. Held by TCRdb, this immuneACCESS table contains in-frame sequences only and omits some clones. Under half of the omission traces to an unresolved V gene where checked; the cause of the rest is unknown. V, J and clone size reflect that table, while D and trimming were determined from the DNA. The sample table records 40,000 or so clones; about three quarters of these occur just once. The ten largest clonotypes hold 9.5% to 12% of the sample.

As concerns this clone: Its antigen remains unidentified. No qualities accompany the bases; no much larger clone lies one base away.

The label giving this sample's time point can be read as: cycle 1 day 1 (C1D1), immediately before nivolumab initiation. All trial patients had relapsed after autologous stem cell transplantation, with cohorts A, B and C differing in prior brentuximab vedotin exposure. The trial cohort was composed of about 53 patients with relapsed/refractory classical Hodgkin lymphoma, for whom complete response, partial response or progressive disease was recorded as best overall response. Single-agent nivolumab was administered to trial patients in the multi-cohort phase II CheckMate 205 trial. An independent review committee assessed best overall response by applying the 2007 International Working Group response criteria. Trial PBMCs were obtained immediately prior to nivolumab initiation (C1D1) and on therapy at cycle 2 day 1 and cycle 4 day 1. Peripheral blood was collected in 8 mL Vacutainer Cell Preparation Tubes, from which PBMCs were isolated by centrifugation and then cryopreserved.

Trimming at the junction amounts to 4 bases on V and 6 bases on J, and the germline ends lie 21 bases apart. The CDR3 measures 17 amino acids from cysteine to phenylalanine. This entry keeps only the CDR3 DNA: 51 bases, framed from base 1. Via the germline V gene, CDR1 is SGHAT and CDR2 FQNNGV. This chain is built from TRBV11-2 and TRBJ1-4; the D gene is not confidently resolved. The material sequenced was peripheral blood mononuclear cells (PBMCs), taken at baseline. The receptor's source is a human donor with classical Hodgkin lymphoma. The CDR3 protein: CASSSHLQSWFDEKLFF. The DNA sequence is given as TGTGCCAGCAGCTCACACTTACAGAGCTGGTTCGATGAAAAACTGTTTTTT.